The 11 T cell receptor beta chains in this list originate from one sample, sequenced in a study of T-cell reconstitution after alpha-beta-depleted transplantation in children. This sample's TCRbeta library carried unique molecular identifier barcodes. MiXCR was run by TCRdb on the PCR reads, yielding one entry per CDR3 protein. Of about 360,000 distinct CDR3 sequences listed, 10% to 15% are singletons. The specimen comprised PBMCs, sampled from the stem cell graft. These receptors originate from a human donor who donated a stem cell graft to a child with Fanconi anemia.

This clonotype was seen only a few times. The V call is TRBV4-2, the J call TRBJ2-7; 7 nucleotides match TRBD2. The CDR3 contains 15 residues. Germline V gene sequence: CDR1 LGHNA, CDR2 YNFKEQ. The J segment lost 3 bases and the V segment lost 3 bases, leaving 8 bases of the junction unmatched. This CDR3 reads CASSQGGGFFYEQYF. The CDR3 bases are TGTGCCAGCAGCCAGGGGGGGGGATTCTTCTACGAGCAGTACTTC.

This chain joins TRBV5-1 and TRBJ1-3; D not resolved. Germline V lookup: CDR1 SGHRS, CDR2 YFSETQ. The CDR3 contains 14 residues. Trimming pared 3 bases from V and 0 bases from J, leaving 7 bases between. The CDR3 here is CASSSVPSGNTIYF. DNA of the CDR3: TGCGCCAGCAGCTCCGTCCCCTCTGGAAACACCATATATTTT.

Only a few counts were recorded for this clonotype. The gene calls are TRBV6-5 and TRBJ1-5, with a possible D match to TRBD1 (5 bases). The germline V gene encodes CDR1 MNHEY and CDR2 SVGAGI. This CDR3 is 15 amino acids long. With 8 bases removed from V and 7 bases from J, the gap between germline ends came to 21 bases. CDR3 sequence reads: CASGYPGQMGQPQHF. For the CDR3, the DNA is TGTGCCAGCGGATACCCGGGGCAGATGGGCCAGCCCCAGCATTTT.

In the case of this clonotype: A read error is likely, as this CDR3 ends without the conserved phenylalanine or tryptophan. The chain couples TRBV9 to TRBJ1-5; D call uncertain. Trimming took off 4 bases at V and 4 bases at J, with 12 bases between the two ends. The CDR3 is 14 amino acids. Germline V gives CDR1 SGDLS, CDR2 YYNGEE. This CDR3 reads CASSNSGGNQPQHC. The CDR3 DNA sequence: TGTGCCAGCAGCAATTCCGGAGGGAATCAGCCCCAGCATTGT.

CDR3 protein: CASSKQGIRNTEAFF. As DNA, the CDR3 is TGTGCCAGCAGCAAGCAGGGTATCCGGAACACTGAAGCTTTCTTT. The chain joins TRBV14 to TRBJ1-1; D possibly corresponds to TRBD1 (5 bases). CDR1 is SGHDN, CDR2 FVKESK, per germline. V lost 5 bases, J lost 1 base, and 14 bases lay in between. This CDR3 has 15 amino acids.

This clonotype has ten or more counts. V is TRBV29-1 and J is TRBJ2-5, with a tentative D call TRBD1 (6 bases). CDR1 is SQVTM and CDR2 is ANQGSEA in the germline V gene. V lost 3 bases, J lost 2 bases, and 16 bases lay in between. The CDR3 has 15 residues. The CDR3 sequence is CSVDGWGQIQETQYF. CDR3 nucleotides: TGCAGCGTTGACGGGTGGGGGCAGATTCAAGAGACCCAGTACTTC.

This clonotype has at least ten counts. The chain is built from TRBV6-1 and TRBJ2-1; the D gene is possibly TRBD1 (6 bases). The CDR3 runs to 15 residues. The V gene's germline CDR1 is MNHNS and CDR2 SASEGT. The V gene lost 4 bases and the J gene lost 7 bases, with 17 bases spanning the gap. The CDR3: CASSGGGVRVNEQFF. CDR3 in DNA: TGTGCCAGCAGTGGAGGGGGAGTAAGGGTTAATGAGCAGTTCTTC.

This clonotype came up a few times. The gene calls are TRBV7-9 and TRBJ1-1, with a possible D match to TRBD1 (5 bases). V dropped 7 bases and J dropped 1 base, with 10 bases sitting between them. Germline assignment: CDR1 SEHNR and CDR2 FQNEAQ (reference sequence). This CDR3 is built from 13 residues. CDR3 nucleotides: TGTGCCAGCACCTTGGGGCAGAACACTGAAGCTTTCTTT. It yields the protein CASTLGQNTEAFF.

This clonotype was seen a few times. The V gene is TRBV29-1, the J gene TRBJ2-3; perhaps TRBD1 as D (6 bases). V was clipped by 5 bases and J by 2 bases, with 11 bases between them. There are 13 residues in the CDR3. Germline V CDR1 and CDR2: SQVTM, ANQGSEA. DNA of the CDR3: TGCAGCGTTAGACAGGAGAACACAGATACGCAGTATTTT. Translation gives CSVRQENTDTQYF.

The chain recombines TRBV7-2 with TRBJ1-5; unclear D gene. CDR1 and CDR2 (germline): SGHTA, FQGNSA. The CDR3 consists of 13 residues. The V gene lost 2 bases and the J gene lost 7 bases, with 9 bases spanning the gap. CDR3 sequence: CASSLIRAQPQHF. The CDR3, as DNA: TGTGCCAGCAGCTTAATAAGGGCGCAGCCCCAGCATTTT.

Notes on this clonotype: A single base separates this from a much larger clone, so it may be a read error. No conserved phenylalanine or tryptophan is present at the end of the CDR3, so a read error is the likely explanation. CDR3 DNA sequence: TGCAGTGCTGACCACACCGAACACTATGGCTACACCTAC. It specifies CSADHTEHYGYTY. This sequence joins TRBV20-1 and TRBJ1-2; no definite D call. Trimming took 5 bases from V and 3 from J, leaving 13 bases between them. The length of the CDR3 is 13 residues. Germline CDR1 is DFQATT and CDR2 is SNEGSKA (reference sequence).